This T cell receptor (beta chain) was identified during a study of blood T cell repertoires in COVID-19. The CDR3 totals 15 residues. From germline, CDR1 is SGHRS and CDR2 YFSETQ. With 4 bases removed from V and 0 bases from J, the gap between germline ends came to 11 bases. Here immunoSEQ multiplex PCR was the method, and the copy in TCRdb shows in-frame clones only, minus some. The sample shows 100,000 or so clones, 80% to 90% of them seen only once. Source material: peripheral blood. This TCR came from a human donor in a cohort sampled during active COVID-19. The genes are TRBV5-1 and TRBJ2-1, with D maybe TRBD1 (5 bases). Here the CDR3 DNA reads TGCGCCAGCAGCGGGGCCCCGAGCTCCTACAATGAGCAGTTCTTC. Protein product: CASSGAPSSYNEQFF.